The clone carrying this T cell receptor (beta chain) was found a few times. TCRdb reprocessed the RT-PCR reads with MiXCR, giving one entry per CDR3 protein. The sample has approximately 730,000 distinct CDR3 sequences; around 14% are singletons. Trimming shortened V by 4 bases and J by 3 bases, and 13 bases separated the two germline ends. Germline CDR1 reads SQVTM; CDR2 reads ANQGSEA. This CDR3 comprises 13 residues. The data were obtained in a study of response to subunit inactivated influenza vaccine. The material was PBMCs from blood, obtained less than 15 days before vaccination. The sequence came from a man aged 45-65 years who received an inactivated influenza vaccine. The rearrangement joins TRBV29-1 to TRBJ2-7, with D maybe TRBD1 (6 bases). CDR3 DNA: TGCAGCGTTGCTACAGGGATTCGCTACGAGCAGTACTTC. Amino acids: CSVATGIRYEQYF.